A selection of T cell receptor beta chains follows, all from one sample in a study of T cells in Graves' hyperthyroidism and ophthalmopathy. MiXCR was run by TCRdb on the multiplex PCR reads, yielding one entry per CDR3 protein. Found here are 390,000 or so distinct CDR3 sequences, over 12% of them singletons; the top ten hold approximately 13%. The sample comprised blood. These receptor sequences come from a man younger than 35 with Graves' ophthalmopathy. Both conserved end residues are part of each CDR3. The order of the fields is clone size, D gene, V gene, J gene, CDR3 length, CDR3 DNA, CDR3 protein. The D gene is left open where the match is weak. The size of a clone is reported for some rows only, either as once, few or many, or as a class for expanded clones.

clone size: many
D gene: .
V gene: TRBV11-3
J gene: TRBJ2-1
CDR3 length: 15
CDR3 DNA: TGTGCCAGCAGCTTAACCCAGGGGAGGGACAATGAGCAGTTCTTC
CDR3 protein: CASSLTQGRDNEQFF

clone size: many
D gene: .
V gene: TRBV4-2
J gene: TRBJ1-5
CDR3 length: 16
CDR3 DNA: TGTGCCAGCAGCCAAGATATTGGACAGACGAATCAGCCCCAGCATTTT
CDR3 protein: CASSQDIGQTNQPQHF

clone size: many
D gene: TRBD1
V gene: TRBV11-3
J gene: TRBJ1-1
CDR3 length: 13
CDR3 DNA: TGTGCCAGCAGCATCGGGACAGGTCTCTCAGCTTTCTTT
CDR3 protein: CASSIGTGLSAFF

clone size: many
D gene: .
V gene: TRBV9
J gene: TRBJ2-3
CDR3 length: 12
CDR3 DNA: TGTGCCAGCAGCGGGCAGACAGATACGCAGTATTTT
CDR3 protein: CASSGQTDTQYF

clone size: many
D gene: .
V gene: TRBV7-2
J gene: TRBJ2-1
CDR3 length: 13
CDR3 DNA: TGTGCCAGCAGCTTAGGGTCTAGCAATGAGCAGTTCTTC
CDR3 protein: CASSLGSSNEQFF

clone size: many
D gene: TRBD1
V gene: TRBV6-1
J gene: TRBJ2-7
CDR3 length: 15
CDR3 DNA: TGTGCCAGCAGCCTCACAGGGGACAACTCCTACGAGCAGTACTTC
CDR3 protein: CASSLTGDNSYEQYF

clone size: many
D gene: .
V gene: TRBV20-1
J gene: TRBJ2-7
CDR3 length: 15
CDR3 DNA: TGCAGTGCTAGAGTTGATTGGCGGACCCCCTACGAGCAGTACTTC
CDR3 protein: CSARVDWRTPYEQYF

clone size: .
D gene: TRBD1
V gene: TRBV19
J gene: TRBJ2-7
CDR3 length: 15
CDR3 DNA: TGTGCCAGTAGTACGAGGGACAGGGGGCCCTACGAGCAGTACTTC
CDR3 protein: CASSTRDRGPYEQYF

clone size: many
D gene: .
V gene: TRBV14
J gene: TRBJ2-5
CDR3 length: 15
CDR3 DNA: TGTGCCAGCAGCCAAGGCCCGACCTGGCAAGAGACCCAGTACTTC
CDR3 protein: CASSQGPTWQETQYF

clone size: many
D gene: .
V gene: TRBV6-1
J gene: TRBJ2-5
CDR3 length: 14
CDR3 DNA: TGTGCCAGCAGTGGGGGACTGGTCGGCGAGACCCAGTACTTC
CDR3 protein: CASSGGLVGETQYF

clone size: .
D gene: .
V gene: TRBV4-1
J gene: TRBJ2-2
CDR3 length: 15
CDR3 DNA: TGCGCCAGCAGCCGCGGGGACAGCAACACCGGGGAGCTGTTTTTT
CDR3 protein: CASSRGDSNTGELFF

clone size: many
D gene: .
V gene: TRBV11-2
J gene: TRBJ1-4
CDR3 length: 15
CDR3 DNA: TGTGCCAGCAGCTTAAGTCTGGGGACTAATGAAAAACTGTTTTTT
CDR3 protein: CASSLSLGTNEKLFF

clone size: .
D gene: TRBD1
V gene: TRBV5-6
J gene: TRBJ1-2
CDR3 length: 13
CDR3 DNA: TGTGCCAGCAGCACCCAGGGGGTCTATGGCTACACCTTC
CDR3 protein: CASSTQGVYGYTF

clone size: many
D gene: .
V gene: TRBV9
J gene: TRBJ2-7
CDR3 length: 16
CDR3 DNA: TGTGCCAGCAGCGTAGGCTCCGGGGACAACACCTACGAGCAGTACTTC
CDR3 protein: CASSVGSGDNTYEQYF

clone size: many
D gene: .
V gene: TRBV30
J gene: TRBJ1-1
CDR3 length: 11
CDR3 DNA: TGTGCCTGGAGTATGAACACTGAAGCTTTCTTT
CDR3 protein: CAWSMNTEAFF

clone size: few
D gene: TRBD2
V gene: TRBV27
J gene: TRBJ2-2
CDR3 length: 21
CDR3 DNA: TGTGCCAGCAGTGACCCCTCGGGACTAGCGGGGCACTCAGGGAACACCGGGGAGCTGTTTTTT
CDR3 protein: CASSDPSGLAGHSGNTGELFF

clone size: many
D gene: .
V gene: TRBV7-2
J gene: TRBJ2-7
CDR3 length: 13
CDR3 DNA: TGTGCCAGCAGCCCCCCGGGTACTTACGAGCAGTACTTC
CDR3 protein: CASSPPGTYEQYF

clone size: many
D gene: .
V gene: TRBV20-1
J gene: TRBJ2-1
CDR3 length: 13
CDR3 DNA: TGCAGTGCTAAGCCGATGGACGGGAGTGAGCAGTTCTTC
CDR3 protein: CSAKPMDGSEQFF

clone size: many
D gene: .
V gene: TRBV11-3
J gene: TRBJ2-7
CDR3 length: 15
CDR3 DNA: TGTGCCAGCAGCAGCCCCGGGACCCCAAGACCGGAGCAGTACTTC
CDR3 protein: CASSSPGTPRPEQYF

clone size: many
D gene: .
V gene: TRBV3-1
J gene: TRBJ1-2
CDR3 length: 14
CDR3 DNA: TGTGCCAGCAGCCAAGTTGCCAGTCCCTATGGCTACACCTTC
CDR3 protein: CASSQVASPYGYTF

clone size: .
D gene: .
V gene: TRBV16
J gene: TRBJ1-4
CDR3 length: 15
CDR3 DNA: TGTGCCAGCAGCGCGCAGGAATCAACTAATGAAAAACTGTTTTTT
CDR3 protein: CASSAQESTNEKLFF

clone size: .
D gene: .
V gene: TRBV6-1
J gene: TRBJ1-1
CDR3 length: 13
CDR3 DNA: TGTGCCAGCGGGACGACGGGGAGGACTGAAGCTTTCTTT
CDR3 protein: CASGTTGRTEAFF

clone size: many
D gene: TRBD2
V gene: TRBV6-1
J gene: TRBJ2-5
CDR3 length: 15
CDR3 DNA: TGTGCCAGCTATACGGGGCTAGCGGGCAAAGAGACCCAGTACTTC
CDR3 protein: CASYTGLAGKETQYF

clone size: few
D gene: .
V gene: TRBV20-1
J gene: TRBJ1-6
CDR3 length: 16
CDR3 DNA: TGCAGTGCTAGAGATGCCTCAGGGACTTTAGATTCACCCCTCCACTTT
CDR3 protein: CSARDASGTLDSPLHF

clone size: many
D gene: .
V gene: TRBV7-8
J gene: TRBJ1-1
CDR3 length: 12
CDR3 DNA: TGTGCCAGCCGGGATCTGAACACTGAAGCTTTCTTT
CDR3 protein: CASRDLNTEAFF

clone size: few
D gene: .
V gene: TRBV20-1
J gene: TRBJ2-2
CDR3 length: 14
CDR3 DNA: TGCAGTGCTAGAGTGGCGGGGCGAGCCGGGGAGCTGTTTTTT
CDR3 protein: CSARVAGRAGELFF

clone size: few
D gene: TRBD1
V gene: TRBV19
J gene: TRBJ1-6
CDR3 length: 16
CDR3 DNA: TGTGCCAGTAGTGCGGACAGGGATTTTTATAATTCACCCCTCCACTTT
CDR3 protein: CASSADRDFYNSPLHF

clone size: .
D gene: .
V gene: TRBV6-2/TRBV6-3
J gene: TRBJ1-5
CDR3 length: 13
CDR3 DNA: TGTGCCAGCAGTTCCCTAGCGCACCAGCCCCAGCATTTT
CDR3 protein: CASSSLAHQPQHF

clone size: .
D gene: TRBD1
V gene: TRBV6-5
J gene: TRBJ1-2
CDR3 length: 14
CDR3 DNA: TGTGCCAGCAGTTACGAGACAGGGGTCTATGGCTACACCTTC
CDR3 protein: CASSYETGVYGYTF

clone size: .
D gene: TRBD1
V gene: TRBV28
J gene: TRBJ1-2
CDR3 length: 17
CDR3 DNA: TGTGCCAGCAGTACGACGGGGACAGGTCTCTCTAACTATGGCTACACCTTC
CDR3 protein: CASSTTGTGLSNYGYTF

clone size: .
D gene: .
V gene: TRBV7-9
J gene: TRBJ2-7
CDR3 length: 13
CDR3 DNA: TGTGCCAGCAGCTGGGCCGGGGCCTACGAGCAGTACTTC
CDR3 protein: CASSWAGAYEQYF

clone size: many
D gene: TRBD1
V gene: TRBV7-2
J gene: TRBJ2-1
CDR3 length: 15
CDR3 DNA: TGTGCCAGCAGCCTCGACAGGGGGTCCTACAATGAGCAGTTCTTC
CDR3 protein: CASSLDRGSYNEQFF

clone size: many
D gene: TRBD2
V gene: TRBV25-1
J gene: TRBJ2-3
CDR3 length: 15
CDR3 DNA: TGTGCCAGCAGTGACATGCGGGGGGGCACAGATACGCAGTATTTT
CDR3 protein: CASSDMRGGTDTQYF

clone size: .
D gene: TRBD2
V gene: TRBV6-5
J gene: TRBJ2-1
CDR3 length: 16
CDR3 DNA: TGTGCCAGCAGTTACGGGGCTAGCGGGGGCTACAATGAGCAGTTCTTC
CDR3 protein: CASSYGASGGYNEQFF

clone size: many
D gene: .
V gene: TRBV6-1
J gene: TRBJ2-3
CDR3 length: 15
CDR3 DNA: TGTGCCAGCACCCCGACTGGTAGAGCGGCAGATACGCAGTATTTT
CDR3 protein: CASTPTGRAADTQYF

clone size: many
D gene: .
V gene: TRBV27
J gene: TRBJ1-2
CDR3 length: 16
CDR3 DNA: TGTGCCAGCAGCCCTACTCCCTTGCCCCCCTACTATGGCTACACCTTC
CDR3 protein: CASSPTPLPPYYGYTF

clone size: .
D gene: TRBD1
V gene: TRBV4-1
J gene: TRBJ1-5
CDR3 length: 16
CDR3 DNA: TGCGCCAGCAGCCAAGAAACAGGGGGAAGGGATCAGCCCCAGCATTTT
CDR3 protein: CASSQETGGRDQPQHF